This is a list of T cell receptor beta chains from one sample in a study. TCRdb processed the 5' RACE reads anew with MiXCR; each CDR3 protein has one entry. This table has tens of thousands of distinct CDR3 sequences, about 28% appearing once. Sample: naive CD4+ T cells sorted from a lymph node. These receptors originate from a female donor with breast cancer. CDR3s include the opening cysteine and the closing phenylalanine or tryptophan. A D gene is named only where the DNA matches it firmly. Clone size is given for some rows only: seen once, a few or many times, or a class if the clone is expanded.

abundance | j_gene | d_gene | v_gene | CDR3aa | CDR3nt
- | TRBJ2-7 | TRBD2 | TRBV6-5 | CASSPGTGPTSGRFHEQYF | TGTGCCAGCAGCCCCGGGACAGGCCCTACTAGCGGGAGATTTCACGAGCAGTACTTC
few | TRBJ1-2 | - | TRBV9 | CASSAGLSGNTF | TGTGCCAGCAGCGCCGGGCTCTCTGGAAACACCTTC
few | TRBJ2-7 | TRBD2 | TRBV7-2 | CASSPSGSLFGEQYF | TGTGCCAGCAGCCCTAGCGGGAGTCTCTTTGGGGAGCAGTACTTC
- | TRBJ2-5 | - | TRBV4-1 | CASSQGLQETQYF | TGCGCCAGCAGCCAAGGACTTCAAGAGACCCAGTACTTC
- | TRBJ2-5 | TRBD1 | TRBV7-3 | CASSLLDRGETQYF | TGTGCCAGCAGCTTATTGGACAGGGGAGAGACCCAGTACTTC
- | TRBJ2-1 | - | TRBV7-9 | CASSLPLFNEQFF | TGTGCCAGCAGCTTACCCCTCTTCAATGAGCAGTTCTTC
many | TRBJ2-7 | - | TRBV20-1 | CSARDSPIYEQYF | TGCAGTGCTAGAGATTCGCCGATCTACGAGCAGTACTTC
few | TRBJ2-7 | TRBD2 | TRBV20-1 | CSARDRFSGRGTSYEQYF | TGCAGTGCTAGAGATCGCTTTAGCGGGAGGGGAACCTCCTACGAGCAGTACTTC
- | TRBJ2-2 | TRBD1 | TRBV12-3/TRBV12-4 | CASGGQGWAGELFF | TGTGCCAGCGGCGGACAGGGGTGGGCCGGGGAGCTGTTTTTT
many | TRBJ1-2 | - | TRBV21-1 | CASSKKTGPVYGYTF | TGTGCCAGCAGCAAAAAAACAGGGCCCGTCTATGGCTACACCTTC
- | TRBJ2-1 | - | TRBV28 | CASSLVDGEQSF | TGTGCCAGCAGTTTAGTGGATGGTGAGCAGTCCTTC
- | TRBJ2-1 | - | TRBV27 | CASTPTATYNEQFF | TGTGCCAGCACCCCTACGGCGACGTACAATGAGCAGTTCTTC
- | TRBJ2-7 | - | TRBV7-2 | CASSLGRGYEQYF | TGTGCCAGCAGCTTAGGGCGCGGGTACGAGCAGTACTTC
medium-sized | TRBJ2-1 | - | TRBV3-1 | CASSHVNEQFF | TGTGCCAGCAGCCACGTCAATGAGCAGTTCTTC
few | TRBJ1-4 | TRBD1 | TRBV4-1 | CASSLSTGSNEKLFF | TGCGCCAGCAGCCTCTCGACAGGGAGTAATGAAAAACTGTTTTTT
- | TRBJ2-7 | TRBD2 | TRBV28 | CASRSTSGPRPYEQYF | TGTGCCAGCAGAAGTACTAGCGGCCCGAGGCCCTACGAGCAGTACTTC
- | TRBJ2-5 | - | TRBV5-4 | CASSQQGNQETQYF | TGTGCCAGCAGCCAACAGGGAAACCAAGAGACCCAGTACTTC
- | TRBJ2-2 | TRBD2 | TRBV2 | CASTFARLAGDANTGELFF | TGTGCCAGCACCTTTGCGAGGCTAGCGGGTGACGCGAACACCGGGGAGCTGTTTTTT
many | TRBJ1-5 | - | TRBV6-5 | CASSLTRGQPQHF | TGTGCCAGCAGCCTCACCCGGGGGCAGCCCCAGCATTTT
many | TRBJ1-4 | - | TRBV29-1 | CSVVGGFNEKLFF | TGCAGCGTTGTGGGCGGATTTAATGAAAAACTGTTTTTT
- | TRBJ2-4 | - | TRBV4-3 | CASSQDGGTKNIQYF | TGCGCCAGCAGCCAAGATGGGGGGACCAAAAACATTCAGTACTTC
few | TRBJ2-2 | TRBD2 | TRBV20-1 | CSASGSGLAGGPRTGELFF | TGCAGTGCTAGTGGGTCGGGGCTAGCGGGAGGGCCTCGGACCGGGGAGCTGTTTTTT
few | TRBJ2-3 | TRBD1 | TRBV9 | CASSHDRGRVTQYF | TGTGCCAGCAGCCATGACAGGGGGCGTGTTACGCAGTATTTT
- | TRBJ2-3 | TRBD2 | TRBV24-1 | CATSDPEPGLASSDTQYF | TGTGCCACCAGTGATCCGGAACCGGGACTAGCGAGTTCAGATACGCAGTATTTT
few | TRBJ2-1 | - | TRBV20-1 | CSALEIGLHNEQFF | TGCAGTGCTCTAGAGATAGGCTTGCACAATGAGCAGTTCTTC
medium-sized | TRBJ2-5 | TRBD2 | TRBV6-5 | CASSYGTSGQETQYF | TGTGCCAGCAGTTACGGGACTAGCGGGCAAGAGACCCAGTACTTC
- | TRBJ1-4 | TRBD1 | TRBV4-3 | CASSHQTGINEKLFF | TGCGCCAGCAGCCACCAGACAGGGATTAATGAAAAACTGTTTTTT
many | TRBJ1-5 | TRBD1 | TRBV6-1 | CASSEGQSAQGPQHF | TGTGCCAGCAGTGAGGGACAGTCCGCTCAGGGGCCCCAGCATTTT
few | TRBJ2-5 | TRBD1 | TRBV27 | CASRRTGSETQYF | TGTGCCAGCAGACGGACAGGGAGTGAGACCCAGTACTTC
- | TRBJ1-6 | - | TRBV12-3/TRBV12-4 | CASSFQGPSNSPLHF | TGTGCCAGCAGTTTTCAGGGTCCTTCTAATTCACCCCTCCACTTT
many | TRBJ2-3 | TRBD1 | TRBV4-1 | CASSQSLTGTDTQYF | TGCGCCAGCAGCCAAAGCCTGACAGGGACCGATACGCAGTATTTT
- | TRBJ1-1 | TRBD1 | TRBV9 | CASRRGGVENTEAFF | TGTGCCAGCAGGCGAGGGGGCGTAGAGAACACTGAAGCTTTCTTT
few | TRBJ1-3 | - | TRBV5-1 | CASSLESAISGNTIYF | TGCGCCAGCAGCTTGGAATCAGCTATCTCTGGAAACACCATATATTTT
- | TRBJ2-6 | TRBD2 | TRBV10-3 | CAVGLAEFSGANALTF | TGTGCCGTCGGGCTAGCGGAGTTCTCTGGGGCCAACGCCCTGACTTTC
- | TRBJ1-1 | - | TRBV7-9 | CASSPPRGSNTEAFF | TGTGCCAGCAGCCCGCCCCGGGGGTCAAACACTGAAGCTTTCTTT
few | TRBJ2-7 | - | TRBV4-3 | CASSQEAGEPYEQYF | TGCGCCAGCAGCCAAGAAGCAGGGGAGCCATACGAGCAGTACTTC
- | TRBJ1-5 | - | TRBV2 | CASSRGTKQPQHF | TGTGCCAGCAGTCGAGGGACAAAGCAGCCCCAGCATTTT
many | TRBJ2-2 | TRBD1 | TRBV15 | CATSRERTGGGGGGVHTGELFF | TGTGCCACCAGCAGAGAGAGGACAGGAGGTGGTGGAGGTGGTGTCCACACCGGGGAGCTGTTTTTT
many | TRBJ1-1 | - | TRBV30 | CAWRTGVAEAFF | TGTGCCTGGAGGACGGGGGTGGCTGAAGCTTTCTTT
- | TRBJ2-7 | TRBD2 | TRBV3-1 | CASSQRTSGAAYEQYF | TGTGCCAGCAGCCAAAGGACTAGCGGGGCGGCCTACGAGCAGTACTTC
few | TRBJ2-7 | - | TRBV4-2 | CASSSPWLATYEQYF | TGCGCCAGCAGCAGTCCATGGCTAGCGACCTACGAGCAGTACTTC
many | TRBJ2-1 | TRBD2 | TRBV29-1 | CSFKTSGSAYNEQFF | TGCAGCTTTAAGACTAGCGGGTCTGCCTACAATGAGCAGTTCTTC
- | TRBJ2-1 | - | TRBV5-1 | CASSWSSYNEQFF | TGCGCCAGCAGCTGGAGCTCCTACAATGAGCAGTTCTTC
- | TRBJ2-1 | TRBD1 | TRBV18 | CASSLGQARANEQFF | TGTGCCAGCTCACTTGGACAGGCTCGAGCGAATGAGCAGTTCTTC
- | TRBJ1-6 | TRBD1 | TRBV12-3/TRBV12-4 | CASSPRTGDNSPLHF | TGTGCCAGCAGTCCTAGGACAGGGGACAATTCACCCCTCCACTTT